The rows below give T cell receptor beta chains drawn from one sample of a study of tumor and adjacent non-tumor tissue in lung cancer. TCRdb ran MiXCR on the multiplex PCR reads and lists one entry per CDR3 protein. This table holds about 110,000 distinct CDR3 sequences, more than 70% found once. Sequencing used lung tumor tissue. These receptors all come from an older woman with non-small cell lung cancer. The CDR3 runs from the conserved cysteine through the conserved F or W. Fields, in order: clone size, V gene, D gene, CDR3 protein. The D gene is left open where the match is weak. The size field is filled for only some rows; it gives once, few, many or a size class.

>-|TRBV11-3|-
CASNVLELLTNEQFF
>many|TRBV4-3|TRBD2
CASSLTRGGAGGELFF
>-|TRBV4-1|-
CASSRKWRSSGNTIYF
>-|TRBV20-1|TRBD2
CSPRSSGRGRGEQFF
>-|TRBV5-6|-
CARSLVRSGGSYGYTF
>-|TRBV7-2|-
CASSFRGREPNEQFF
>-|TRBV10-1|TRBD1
CASTSSRTGDFETQYF
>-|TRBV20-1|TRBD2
CSTRTSGALYEQYF
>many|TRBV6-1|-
CASSDSGDTEAFF
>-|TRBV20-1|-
CSARGAGCNEQYF
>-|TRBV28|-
CASQVWGGTYEPYF
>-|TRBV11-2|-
CASSTDRYVQYF
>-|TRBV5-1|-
CASSLEIGTRDGELFF